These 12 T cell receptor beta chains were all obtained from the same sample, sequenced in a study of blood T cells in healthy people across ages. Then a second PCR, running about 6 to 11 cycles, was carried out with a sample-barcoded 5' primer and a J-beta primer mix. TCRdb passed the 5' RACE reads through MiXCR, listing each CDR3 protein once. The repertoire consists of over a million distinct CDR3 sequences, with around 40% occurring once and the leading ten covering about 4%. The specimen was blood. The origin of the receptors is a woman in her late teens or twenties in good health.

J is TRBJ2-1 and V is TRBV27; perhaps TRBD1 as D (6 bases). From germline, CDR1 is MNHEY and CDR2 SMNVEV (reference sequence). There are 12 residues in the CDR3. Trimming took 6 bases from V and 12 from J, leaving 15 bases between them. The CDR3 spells CASRGGPHGQFF. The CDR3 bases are TGTGCCAGCAGAGGGGGACCGCATGGGCAGTTCTTC.

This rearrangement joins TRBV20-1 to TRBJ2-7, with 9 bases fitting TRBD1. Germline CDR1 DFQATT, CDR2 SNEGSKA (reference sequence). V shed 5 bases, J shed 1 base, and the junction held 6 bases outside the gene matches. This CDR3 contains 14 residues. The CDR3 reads CSARSGQGSYEQYF. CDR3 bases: TGCAGTGCTCGGTCCGGACAGGGGTCCTACGAGCAGTACTTC.

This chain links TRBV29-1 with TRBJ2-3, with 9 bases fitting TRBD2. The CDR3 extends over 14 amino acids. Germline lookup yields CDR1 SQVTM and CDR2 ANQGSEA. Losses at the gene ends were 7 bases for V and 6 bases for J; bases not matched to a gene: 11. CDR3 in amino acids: CSARHSGGGDTQYF. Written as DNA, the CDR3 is TGCAGCGCTCGACATAGCGGGGGCGGGGATACGCAGTATTTT.

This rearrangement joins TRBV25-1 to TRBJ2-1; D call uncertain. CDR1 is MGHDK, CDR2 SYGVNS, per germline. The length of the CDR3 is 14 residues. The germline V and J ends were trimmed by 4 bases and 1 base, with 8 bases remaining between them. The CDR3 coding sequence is TGTGCCAGCAGTGTCCAAGATTCCTACAATGAGCAGTTCTTC. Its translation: CASSVQDSYNEQFF.

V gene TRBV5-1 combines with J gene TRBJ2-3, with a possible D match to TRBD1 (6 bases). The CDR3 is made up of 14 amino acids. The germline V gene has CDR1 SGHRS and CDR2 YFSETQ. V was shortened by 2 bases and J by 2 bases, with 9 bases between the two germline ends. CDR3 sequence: CASSFGTLTDTQYF. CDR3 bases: TGCGCCAGCAGCTTCGGGACACTCACAGATACGCAGTATTTT.

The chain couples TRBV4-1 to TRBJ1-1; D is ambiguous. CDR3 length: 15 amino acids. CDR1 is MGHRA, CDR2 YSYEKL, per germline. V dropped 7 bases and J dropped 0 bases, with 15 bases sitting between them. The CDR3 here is CASTHSVRMNTEAFF. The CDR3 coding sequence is TGCGCCAGCACCCACTCTGTCAGGATGAACACTGAAGCTTTCTTT.

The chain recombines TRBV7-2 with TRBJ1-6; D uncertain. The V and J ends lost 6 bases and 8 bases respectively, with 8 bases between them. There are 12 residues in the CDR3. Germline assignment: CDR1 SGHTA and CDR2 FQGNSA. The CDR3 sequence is CASRPEYSPLHF. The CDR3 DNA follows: TGTGCCAGCAGGCCAGAATATTCACCCCTCCACTTT.

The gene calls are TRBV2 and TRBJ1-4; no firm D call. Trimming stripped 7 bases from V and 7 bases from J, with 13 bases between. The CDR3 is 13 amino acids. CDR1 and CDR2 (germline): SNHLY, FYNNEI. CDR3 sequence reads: CASNPSGSEKLFF. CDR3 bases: TGTGCCAGCAACCCCAGTGGGAGTGAAAAACTGTTTTTT.

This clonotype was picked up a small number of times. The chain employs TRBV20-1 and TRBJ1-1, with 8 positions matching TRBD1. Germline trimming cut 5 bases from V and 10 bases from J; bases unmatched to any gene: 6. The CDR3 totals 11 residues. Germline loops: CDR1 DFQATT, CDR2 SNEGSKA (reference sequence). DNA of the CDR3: TGCAGTGCTTTCAGGGGGCCGGGAGCTTTCTTT. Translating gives CSAFRGPGAFF.

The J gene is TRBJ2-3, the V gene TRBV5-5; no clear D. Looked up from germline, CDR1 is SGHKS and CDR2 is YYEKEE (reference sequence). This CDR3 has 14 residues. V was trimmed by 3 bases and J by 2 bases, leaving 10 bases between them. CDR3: CASSWLLITDTQYF. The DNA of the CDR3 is TGTGCCAGCAGCTGGCTACTCATCACAGATACGCAGTATTTT. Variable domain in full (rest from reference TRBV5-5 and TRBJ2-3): DAGVTQSPTHLIKTRGQQVTLRCSPISGHKSVSWYQQVLGQGPQFIFQYYEKEERGRGNFPDRFSARQFPNYSSELNVNALLLGDSALYLCASSWLLITDTQYFGPGTRLTVL.

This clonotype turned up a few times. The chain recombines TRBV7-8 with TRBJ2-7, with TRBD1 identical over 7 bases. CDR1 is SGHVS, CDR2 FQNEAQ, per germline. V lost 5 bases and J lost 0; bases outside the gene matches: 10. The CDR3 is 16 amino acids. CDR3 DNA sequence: TGTGCCAGCAGCACAACCGGGACAGACTACTCCTACGAGCAGTACTTC. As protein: CASSTTGTDYSYEQYF.

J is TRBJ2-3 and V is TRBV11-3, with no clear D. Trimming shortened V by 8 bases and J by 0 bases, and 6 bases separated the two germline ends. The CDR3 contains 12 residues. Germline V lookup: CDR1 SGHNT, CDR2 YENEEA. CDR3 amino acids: CASGVSTDTQYF. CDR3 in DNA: TGTGCCAGCGGCGTGAGCACAGATACGCAGTATTTT.